This entry describes one T cell receptor beta chain. Its cognate antigen is unknown. V lost 5 bases to trimming and J lost 5 bases, with 16 bases between them. Per the germline V gene, CDR1 is SGHRS and CDR2 is YFSETQ. CDR3 length: 14 residues. Data came from immunoSEQ multiplex PCR; TCRdb stores just in-frame clones and leaves some out. The data contain tens of thousands of clones, more than 70% of them singletons. Sequencing in the ViraFEST assay came after antigen-specific CD4+ T cells had been expanded with viral peptide pools, which were used to stimulate PBMC. CD4+ T cell isolation took place after approximately ten days of culture. The participants, recipients of two vaccine doses, got either BNT162b2 or mRNA-1273. The sample is drawn from a study of vaccination effects on CD4 cells after COVID-19.

This specimen consisted of CD4+ T cells from PBMCs cultured with HCoV-229E spike peptides, obtained after COVID-19 vaccination. This receptor was obtained from a human donor who received a COVID-19 vaccine. The chain joins TRBV5-1 to TRBJ1-1; D is unresolved. CDR3: CASRSNDMRTEAFF. In nucleotides, the CDR3 is TGCGCCAGCAGATCGAACGATATGAGAACTGAAGCTTTCTTT.